This TCR beta chain was sequenced during a study of cytomegalovirus exposure and HLA in healthy donors. This clone has a handful of counts. Its antigen is not identified. Study outcomes and limitations: Most sequenced TCRs were rare (though some public TCRs occurred in many donors).

With 3 bases removed from V and 0 bases from J, the gap between germline ends came to 12 bases. This CDR3 has 15 amino acids. CDR1 MDHEN and CDR2 SYDVKM come from the germline V gene. PCR involved 60 Vbeta and 13 Jbeta primers. Here immunoSEQ multiplex PCR was the method, and the copy in TCRdb shows in-frame clones only, minus some. Among over 150,000 clones listed, around 80% were seen once. V is TRBV28 and J is TRBJ2-7, with a possible D match to TRBD2 (6 bases). Specimen: PBMCs. This clonotype originated in a woman aged 25-40 years in good health and CMV-seropositive. For the CDR3, the DNA is TGTGCCAGCAGTTTGCCACCGGGGGACTCCTACGAGCAGTACTTC. It translates to CASSLPPGDSYEQYF.